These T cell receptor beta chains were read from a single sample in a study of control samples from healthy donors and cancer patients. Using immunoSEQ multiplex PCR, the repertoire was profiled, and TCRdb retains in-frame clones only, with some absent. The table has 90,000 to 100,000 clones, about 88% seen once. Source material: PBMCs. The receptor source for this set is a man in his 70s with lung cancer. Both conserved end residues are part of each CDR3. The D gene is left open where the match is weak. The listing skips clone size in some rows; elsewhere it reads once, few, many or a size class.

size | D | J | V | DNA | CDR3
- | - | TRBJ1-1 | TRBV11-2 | TGTGCCAGCAGCTCCCTAGGGGGGATGAACACTGAAGCTTTCTTT | CASSSLGGMNTEAFF
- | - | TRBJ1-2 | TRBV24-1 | TGTGCCACCAGTGAACCAAGGGGAAACTATGGCTACACCTTC | CATSEPRGNYGYTF
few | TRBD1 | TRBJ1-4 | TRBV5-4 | TGTGCCAGCAGCTCGGGACAGGATCAAGTAGAAAAACTGTTTTTT | CASSSGQDQVEKLFF
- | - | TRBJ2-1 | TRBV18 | TGTGCCAGCTCCCCTTCGCTAGCATCAGATGAGCAGTTCTTC | CASSPSLASDEQFF
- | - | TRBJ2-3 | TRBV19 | TGTGCCAGTAACCCGGGCCACCTATTATCTCCTAGCACAGATACGCAGTATTTT | CASNPGHLLSPSTDTQYF
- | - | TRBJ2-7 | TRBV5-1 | TGCGCCAGCAGCTTGGCACTAGCCCTTTCCTACGAGCAGTACTTC | CASSLALALSYEQYF
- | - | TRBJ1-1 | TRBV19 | TGTGCCAGTAGACCCGGGGGGGCTGAAGCTTTCTTT | CASRPGGAEAFF
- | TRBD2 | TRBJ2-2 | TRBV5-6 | TGTGCCAGCAGCTTGGCTGGCGGGGGGGTGACCGGGGAGCTGTTTTTT | CASSLAGGGVTGELFF
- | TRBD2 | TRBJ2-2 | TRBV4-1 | TGCGCCAGCAGCCAAGATAGGCTAGCGGGGAACACCGGGGAGCTGTTTTTT | CASSQDRLAGNTGELFF
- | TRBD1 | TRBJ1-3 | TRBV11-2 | TGTGCCAGCAGCTTACGAGAAGACAGGGGTAGAAACACCATATATTTT | CASSLREDRGRNTIYF
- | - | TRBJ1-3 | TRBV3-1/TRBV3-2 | TGTGCCAGCAGCCCCCGCTCAAGGAGCGGAAACACCATATATTTT | CASSPRSRSGNTIYF
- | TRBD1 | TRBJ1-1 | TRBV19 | TGTGCCAGTAGCAGGCTTCCCGGGACAGGGTCGACTGAAGCTTTCTTT | CASSRLPGTGSTEAFF
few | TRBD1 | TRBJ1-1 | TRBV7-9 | TGTGCCAGCAGCTTCTCGGGACAGTGGACTGAAGCTTTCTTT | CASSFSGQWTEAFF
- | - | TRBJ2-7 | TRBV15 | TGTGCCACCAGCAGAGACAGGGCGAAAGAGCAGTACTTC | CATSRDRAKEQYF
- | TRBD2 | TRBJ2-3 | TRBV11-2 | TGTGCCAGCAGCTTCACTAGCGGGGGTCACCAAGGGCAGTATTTT | CASSFTSGGHQGQYF
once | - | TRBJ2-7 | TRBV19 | TGTGCCAGTAGATACCAGGCCGACGGAACCTACGAGCAGTACTTC | CASRYQADGTYEQYF
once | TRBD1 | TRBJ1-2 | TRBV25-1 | TGTGCCAGCAGGGGACAGAACTATGGCTACACCTTC | CASRGQNYGYTF
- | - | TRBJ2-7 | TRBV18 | TGTGCCAGCTCCCTAGGGACCGCATTCTACGAGCAGTACTTC | CASSLGTAFYEQYF
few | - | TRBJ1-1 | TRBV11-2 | TGTGCCAGCAGCTCAAAATGGGAGAACACTGAAGCTTTCTTT | CASSSKWENTEAFF
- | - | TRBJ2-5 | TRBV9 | TGTGCCAGCAGCCGAGGGGGGGGCGGCGAGACCCAGTACTTC | CASSRGGGGETQYF
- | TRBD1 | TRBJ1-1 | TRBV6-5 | TGTGCCAGCAGCAACAGGGGCGGTCCGGGCACTGAAGCTTTCTTT | CASSNRGGPGTEAFF
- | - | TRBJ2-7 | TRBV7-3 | TGTGCCAGCAGCCCCTCGCGGGGGACAGTGTACGAGCAGTACTTC | CASSPSRGTVYEQYF
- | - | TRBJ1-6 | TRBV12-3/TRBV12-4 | TGTGCCAGCAGCTTTCTGGGGGACTCACCCCTCCACTTT | CASSFLGDSPLHF
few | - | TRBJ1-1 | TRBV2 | TGTGCCAGCAGCGCCTCTAACACTGAAGCTTTCTTT | CASSASNTEAFF
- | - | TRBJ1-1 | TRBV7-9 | TGTGCCAGCAGCTTAGAGGTGTCAGGGGCTGAAGCTTTCTTT | CASSLEVSGAEAFF
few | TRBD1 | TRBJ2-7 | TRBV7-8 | TGTGCCAGCAGCCTACAGGGGTACGAGCAGTACTTC | CASSLQGYEQYF
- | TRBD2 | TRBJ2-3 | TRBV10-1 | TGCGCCAGCAGTGAAGATCTAGCGGGGGGCAGGGGTACGCAGTATTTT | CASSEDLAGGRGTQYF
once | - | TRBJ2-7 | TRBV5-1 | TGCGCCAGCAGCTTGATCTCCAACCCTTCTTACGAGCAGTACTTC | CASSLISNPSYEQYF
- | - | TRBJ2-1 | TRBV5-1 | TGCGCCAGCAACCCAGCGGGTTACAATGAGCAGTTCTTC | CASNPAGYNEQFF
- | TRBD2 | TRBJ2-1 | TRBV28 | TGTGCCAGCAGTCCGAGGACTAGTTTCTACAATGAGCAGTTCTTC | CASSPRTSFYNEQFF
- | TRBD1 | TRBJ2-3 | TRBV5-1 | TGCGCCAGCAGCCCGCAGACAGGGCCAGATACGCAGTATTTT | CASSPQTGPDTQYF
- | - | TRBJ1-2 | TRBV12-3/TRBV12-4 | TGTGCCAGCGTCTTGGGGGCGAGTAGTGGCTACACCTTC | CASVLGASSGYTF
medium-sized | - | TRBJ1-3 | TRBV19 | TGTGCCAGTAGTACGGGACTGCTGGGAGGAAACACCATATATTTT | CASSTGLLGGNTIYF
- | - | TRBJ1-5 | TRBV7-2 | TGTGCCAGCAGCTTAGGAGCGGGGGAGAAGCCCCAGCATTTT | CASSLGAGEKPQHF
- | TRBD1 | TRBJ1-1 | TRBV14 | TGTGCCAGCAGCCAACTACAGGGGGCTCGGGCTTTCTTT | CASSQLQGARAFF
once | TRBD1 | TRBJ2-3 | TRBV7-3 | TGTGCCAGCAGTCGGGACAGGGGTTCAGATACGCAGTATTTT | CASSRDRGSDTQYF
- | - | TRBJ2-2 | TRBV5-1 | TGCGCCAGTGCCGCGGGACAACCCACCGGGGAGCTGTTTTTT | CASAAGQPTGELFF
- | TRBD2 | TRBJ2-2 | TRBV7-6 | TGTGCCAGCAGCTTAGTGTCGGTAGCGGGGGGCACCGGGGAGCTGTTTTTT | CASSLVSVAGGTGELFF
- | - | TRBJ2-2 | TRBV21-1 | TGTGCCAGCAGCAGGGAAGACCCCGGGGAGCTGTTTTTT | CASSREDPGELFF
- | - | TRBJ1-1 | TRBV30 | TGTGCCTGGGGACAGAACACTGAAGCTTTCTTT | CAWGQNTEAFF
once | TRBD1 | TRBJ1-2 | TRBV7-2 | TGTGCCAGCAGCTTAACGCGAACAGGGGGCGTAAACTATGGCTACACCTTC | CASSLTRTGGVNYGYTF
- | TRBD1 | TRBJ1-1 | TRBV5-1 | TGCGCCAGCAGCCGACAGGGGGATTGGACTGAAGCTTTCTTT | CASSRQGDWTEAFF
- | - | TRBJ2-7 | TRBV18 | TGTGCCAGCTCACCAAGTCTAGGCAGGGCCTACGAGCAGTACTTC | CASSPSLGRAYEQYF
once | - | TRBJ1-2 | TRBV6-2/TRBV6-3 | TGTGCCAGCAGTTACTCAGGCAGTAACTATGGCTACACCTTC | CASSYSGSNYGYTF
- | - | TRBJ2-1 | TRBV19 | TGTGCCAGTACCAGGGGGGGGCAGGGTAGGAATGAGCAGTTCTTC | CASTRGGQGRNEQFF
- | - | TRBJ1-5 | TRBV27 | TGTGCCAGCAGTTTTGGACAGAGCAATCAGCCCCAGCATTTT | CASSFGQSNQPQHF